The 3 T cell receptor beta chains below were found in one sample sequenced in a study of T cell responses to AZD1222 COVID-19 vaccine. Sequencing was performed with immunoSEQ multiplex PCR; in TCRdb, only in-frame clones are kept and a portion is missing. Counted here are approximately 96,000 clones, about nine tenths occurring once; the ten biggest clones make up about 9.9%. The sequenced sample was peripheral blood, obtained 28 days after the second AZD1222 dose. Receptors were obtained from an adult who received the AZD1222 COVID-19 vaccine.

This chain connects TRBV7-6 to TRBJ1-1; a weak D match, TRBD1 (5 bases). The length of the CDR3 is 13 residues. Trimming cost V 1 base and J 12 bases, with 15 bases left between them. Germline CDR1 reads SGHVS; CDR2 reads FNYEAQ. The CDR3 here is CASSLGEGQAPFF. Written as DNA, the CDR3 is TGTGCCAGCAGCTTAGGAGAGGGGCAAGCACCTTTCTTT.

V is TRBV5-6 and J is TRBJ2-7; either TRBD1 or TRBD2 may fit D (5 bases each). Per germline, CDR1 SGHDT and CDR2 YYEEEE. Trimming cost V 4 bases and J 12 bases, with 17 bases left between them. The CDR3 is 12 residues long. The CDR3 loop is CASSRDGFGGYF. In nucleotides, the CDR3 is TGTGCCAGCAGCAGGGACGGATTTGGGGGGTACTTC.

CDR3 nucleotide sequence: TGTGCCAGCAGCTACGGCGGGAGGGCCGTGTACGAGCAGTACTTC. This codes for CASSYGGRAVYEQYF. The rearrangement links TRBV11-2 to TRBJ2-7, with 9 positions matching TRBD2. The CDR3 runs 15 residues. After removal of 4 bases from V and 4 bases from J, the junction contained 8 bases not matched to a gene. The germline gives CDR1 SGHAT, CDR2 FQNNGV.